A selection of T cell receptor beta chains follows, all from one sample in a study of blood T cells in healthy people across ages. A single record per CDR3 protein comes from TCRdb applying MiXCR to the 5' RACE reads. The sample carries over 500,000 distinct CDR3 sequences, approximately 52% recorded once. Sequenced: blood. The receptors come from a woman aged 80 or over in good health. Both conserved end residues are part of each CDR3. D genes are given only for firm matches. The size field is filled for only some rows; it gives once, few, many or a size class.

TRBV27	TRBJ2-7	.	.	CASSLEGVSATYEQYF	TGTGCCAGCAGTTTAGAAGGGGTTAGCGCTACCTACGAGCAGTACTTC
TRBV27	TRBJ1-5	.	few	CASKGTPYSNQPQHF	TGTGCCAGCAAAGGAACACCGTATAGCAATCAGCCCCAGCATTTT
TRBV18	TRBJ1-5	TRBD1	few	CASSPDRTGVRGQPQHF	TGTGCCAGCTCACCCGATCGGACAGGGGTGAGGGGTCAGCCCCAGCATTTT
TRBV5-1	TRBJ1-1	TRBD1	.	CAGSPGTAMNTEAFF	TGCGCCGGCAGCCCGGGGACAGCCATGAACACTGAAGCTTTCTTT
TRBV29-1	TRBJ2-6	TRBD2	.	CSVSSGTNSGANVLTF	TGCAGCGTTTCCAGCGGGACCAACTCTGGGGCCAACGTCCTGACTTTC
TRBV24-1	TRBJ2-3	TRBD2	many	CATSDPQAGSTDTQYF	TGTGCCACCAGTGACCCTCAAGCGGGAAGCACAGATACGCAGTATTTT
TRBV24-1	TRBJ2-1	TRBD2	once	CATSDELAGGSSYNEQFF	TGTGCCACCAGTGATGAGCTAGCGGGGGGCAGCTCCTACAATGAGCAGTTCTTC
TRBV9	TRBJ2-7	.	.	CASSVRGTLYNEQYF	TGTGCCAGCAGCGTCCGTGGGACGCTTTACAATGAGCAGTACTTC
TRBV11-2	TRBJ2-5	.	.	CASSSPMGAMYQETQYF	TGTGCCAGCAGCTCCCCGATGGGAGCGATGTACCAAGAGACCCAGTACTTC
TRBV29-1	TRBJ2-1	TRBD2	many	CSVDRTSGILGNEQFF	TGCAGCGTTGACCGGACTAGCGGGATTCTGGGGAATGAGCAGTTCTTC
TRBV28	TRBJ2-2	TRBD1	.	CASSRRDRPAGELFF	TGTGCCAGCAGCCGCCGGGACAGGCCTGCCGGGGAGCTGTTTTTT
TRBV7-9	TRBJ1-1	TRBD1	.	CASSPGQGQNTEAFF	TGTGCCAGCAGTCCGGGACAGGGTCAGAACACTGAAGCTTTCTTT
TRBV3-1	TRBJ2-3	TRBD1	.	CASSRDPGQGTDTQYF	TGTGCCAGCAGCCGGGACCCAGGACAGGGTACAGATACGCAGTATTTT